A selection of T cell receptor beta chains follows, all from one sample in a study of tumor and adjacent non-tumor tissue in lung cancer. In TCRdb, the multiplex PCR reads were re-called with MiXCR into one record per CDR3 protein. The sample records roughly 120,000 distinct CDR3 sequences, approximately 87% being singletons. Material for sequencing was lung tumor tissue. The receptors stem from a man in his 70s with non-small cell lung cancer. Both conserved end residues are part of each CDR3. The D gene is left open where the match is weak. For some rows the clone size is stated as once, few or many, or as a class when expanded; others skip it.

v_call: TRBV14; j_call: TRBJ2-1; d_call: -; clone_size: once; cdr3_aa: CVNSTQGPYNEQFF; cdr3_nt: TGTGTCAACAGCACCCAGGGCCCTTACAATGAGCAGTTCTTC
v_call: TRBV6-1; j_call: TRBJ1-1; d_call: -; clone_size: -; cdr3_aa: CVRSVGGINTKAFF; cdr3_nt: TGTGTCAGGAGTGTCGGGGGTATAAACACTAAAGCTTTCTTT
v_call: TRBV11-3; j_call: TRBJ2-5; d_call: TRBD2; clone_size: -; cdr3_aa: CASSSGVGRLAETQYF; cdr3_nt: TGTGCCAGCAGCTCGGGTGTGGGGCGACTAGCGGAGACCCAGTACTTC
v_call: TRBV6-6; j_call: TRBJ1-2; d_call: -; clone_size: -; cdr3_aa: CASNRRSDYGYTF; cdr3_nt: TGTGCCAGCAACCGGCGATCCGACTACGGTTACACCTTC
v_call: TRBV6-2/TRBV6-3; j_call: TRBJ2-1; d_call: TRBD2; clone_size: -; cdr3_aa: CASCSGLGNTNEQFF; cdr3_nt: TGTGCCAGCTGTTCGGGACTAGGTAATACCAATGAGCAGTTCTTC
v_call: TRBV6-5; j_call: TRBJ1-2; d_call: -; clone_size: -; cdr3_aa: CARSYSGQGYGYTF; cdr3_nt: TGTGCCAGGAGTTACTCGGGTCAAGGGTATGGCTACACCTTC
v_call: TRBV6-5; j_call: TRBJ2-3; d_call: -; clone_size: -; cdr3_aa: CASSYSRVDTQYF; cdr3_nt: TGTGCCAGCAGTTACTCACGAGTAGATACGCAATATTTT
v_call: TRBV11-2; j_call: TRBJ1-1; d_call: -; clone_size: -; cdr3_aa: CASTRAGGDTEAFF; cdr3_nt: TGTGCCAGCACTAGGGCGGGGGGGGATACTGAAGCCTTCTTT
v_call: TRBV11-2; j_call: TRBJ2-2; d_call: -; clone_size: few; cdr3_aa: CASSFPRGGANTGELFF; cdr3_nt: TGTGCCAGCAGCTTTCCCCGGGGAGGCGCGAACACCGGGGAGCTGTTTTTT
v_call: TRBV29-1; j_call: TRBJ2-1; d_call: -; clone_size: -; cdr3_aa: CSVEGVPYRHYNEQLF; cdr3_nt: TGCAGTGTTGAGGGAGTCCCCTATCGGCACTACAATGAGCAGTTATTC
v_call: TRBV6-4; j_call: TRBJ1-2; d_call: TRBD1; clone_size: -; cdr3_aa: CANSDTTGTGFLTF; cdr3_nt: TGTGCCAACAGTGACACGACCGGGACAGGCTTTTTGACCTTC
v_call: TRBV11-3; j_call: TRBJ2-7; d_call: -; clone_size: -; cdr3_aa: CASSLVFYKRYF; cdr3_nt: TGCGCCAGCAGCTTAGTTTTTTACAAACGATACTTC
v_call: TRBV11-2; j_call: TRBJ2-3; d_call: -; clone_size: -; cdr3_aa: CVSSTRMGGSTDTQYF; cdr3_nt: TGTGTCAGCAGCACCCGCATGGGGGGTTCCACAGATACACAGTATTTT
v_call: TRBV5-5; j_call: TRBJ2-1; d_call: -; clone_size: -; cdr3_aa: CASSMALGASSYNEQFF; cdr3_nt: TGTGCCAGCAGCATGGCACTCGGGGCTAGCTCCTACAATGAGCAGTTCTTC
v_call: TRBV11-1; j_call: TRBJ1-1; d_call: -; clone_size: few; cdr3_aa: CASSFGRMNTEAFF; cdr3_nt: TGTGCCAGCAGTTTTGGGCGGATGAACACTGAAGCTTTCTTT
v_call: TRBV11-2; j_call: TRBJ2-3; d_call: -; clone_size: -; cdr3_aa: CASSLGGLALTDIQYF; cdr3_nt: TGTGCCAGCAGCTTAGGGGGGTTAGCACTAACAGATATTCAGTATTTT
v_call: TRBV28; j_call: TRBJ1-2; d_call: -; clone_size: -; cdr3_aa: CASSVIFRDGYGYTF; cdr3_nt: TGTGCTAGCAGTGTAATCTTCCGGGACGGCTATGGCTACACCTTC
v_call: TRBV7-8; j_call: TRBJ2-3; d_call: TRBD2; clone_size: -; cdr3_aa: CANSLRTSVSTSTDTQYF; cdr3_nt: TGTGCCAACAGCCTACGGACTAGCGTGAGTACTAGCACAGATACGCAGTATTTT
v_call: TRBV5-4; j_call: TRBJ1-6; d_call: -; clone_size: -; cdr3_aa: CASSCLQGHLNLPLHF; cdr3_nt: TGTGCCAGCAGCTGCTTACAGGGACACCTTAATTTACCCCTCCACTTT
v_call: TRBV4-2; j_call: TRBJ2-7; d_call: -; clone_size: -; cdr3_aa: CASTPALSRDSYEQYF; cdr3_nt: TGTGCCAGTACCCCAGCTTTAAGCAGGGACTCCTACGAGCAGTACTTC
v_call: TRBV6-1; j_call: TRBJ2-7; d_call: TRBD1; clone_size: medium-sized; cdr3_aa: CASSDLGTATYEQYF; cdr3_nt: TGTGCCAGCAGTGATCTCGGGACAGCGACCTACGAGCAGTACTTC
v_call: TRBV28; j_call: TRBJ2-5; d_call: TRBD1; clone_size: many; cdr3_aa: CARTTDRGKGTRRKTQYF; cdr3_nt: TGTGCCCGTACAACCGACAGGGGTAAAGGAACCCGCCGGAAGACCCAGTACTTC
v_call: TRBV29-1; j_call: TRBJ2-3; d_call: -; clone_size: -; cdr3_aa: CSVASGIGETDTQYF; cdr3_nt: TGCAGCGTCGCGTCCGGTATAGGGGAAACAGATACGCAGTATTTT
v_call: TRBV28; j_call: TRBJ2-7; d_call: TRBD1; clone_size: -; cdr3_aa: CASKGIKTGGYVQYF; cdr3_nt: TGTGCCAGCAAGGGGATAAAGACAGGGGGTTACGTGCAGTACTTC
v_call: TRBV29-1; j_call: TRBJ1-5; d_call: -; clone_size: few; cdr3_aa: CSVVDLWDGGIGNQPQHF; cdr3_nt: TGCAGCGTTGTAGATTTATGGGACGGCGGCATTGGCAATCAGCCCCAGCATTTT
v_call: TRBV29-1; j_call: TRBJ2-7; d_call: -; clone_size: few; cdr3_aa: CSVSGIAGCGMQYF; cdr3_nt: TGCAGCGTCAGCGGAATTGCCGGCTGTGGGATGCAGTACTTC
v_call: TRBV6-5; j_call: TRBJ1-1; d_call: -; clone_size: -; cdr3_aa: CASSTPTRAGVVEAFF; cdr3_nt: TGTGCCAGCAGTACACCTACGAGGGCAGGGGTTGTCGAAGCTTTCTTT
v_call: TRBV12-3/TRBV12-4; j_call: TRBJ2-5; d_call: TRBD1; clone_size: -; cdr3_aa: CASGFRDRQETQYF; cdr3_nt: TGTGCCAGCGGCTTTAGGGACAGACAAGAGACTCAGTACTTC
v_call: TRBV29-1; j_call: TRBJ1-2; d_call: -; clone_size: few; cdr3_aa: CSVEENNYGYTF; cdr3_nt: TGCAGCGTGGAAGAAAATAACTATGGCTACACCTTC
v_call: TRBV5-6; j_call: TRBJ2-3; d_call: -; clone_size: -; cdr3_aa: CASSLVGETEYRPDTQYF; cdr3_nt: TGTGCCAGCAGCTTGGTGGGGGAGACGGAGTATCGCCCGGATACGCAGTATTTT
v_call: TRBV6-5; j_call: TRBJ1-2; d_call: TRBD1; clone_size: -; cdr3_aa: CTSSYEQGESGYTF; cdr3_nt: TGTACCAGCAGTTATGAGCAGGGGGAGAGTGGCTACACCTTC
v_call: TRBV28; j_call: TRBJ2-5; d_call: TRBD1; clone_size: -; cdr3_aa: CASSSLDRGILETQYF; cdr3_nt: TGTGCCAGTAGCAGCCTGGACAGGGGAATCTTGGAGACCCAGTACTTC
v_call: TRBV6-2/TRBV6-3; j_call: TRBJ2-5; d_call: TRBD1; clone_size: -; cdr3_aa: CASSPLGQGVRETQYF; cdr3_nt: TGTGCCAGTAGCCCCCTTGGACAGGGGGTTCGGGAGACCCAGTACTTC
v_call: TRBV11-3; j_call: TRBJ1-4; d_call: -; clone_size: -; cdr3_aa: CASSWTVSSEKLFF; cdr3_nt: TGTGCGAGCAGTTGGACAGTCTCTAGTGAAAAACTGTTTTTT
v_call: TRBV4-1; j_call: TRBJ2-5; d_call: -; clone_size: few; cdr3_aa: CASSQDQLSNETQYF; cdr3_nt: TGCGCCAGTAGCCAAGATCAACTATCTAACGAGACCCAGTACTTC
v_call: TRBV11-2; j_call: TRBJ1-1; d_call: -; clone_size: -; cdr3_aa: CVSSLPGTRTTEAFF; cdr3_nt: TGTGTCAGCAGCTTACCCGGGACAAGGACCACTGAAGCTTTCTTT
v_call: TRBV29-1; j_call: TRBJ2-3; d_call: -; clone_size: -; cdr3_aa: CRTRREFGTDTQYF; cdr3_nt: TGCAGGACCAGACGGGAGTTCGGCACAGATACGCAGTATTTT
v_call: TRBV29-1; j_call: TRBJ1-4; d_call: TRBD1; clone_size: -; cdr3_aa: CSVGQGNGEKLFF; cdr3_nt: TGCAGCGTTGGACAGGGGAATGGTGAAAAACTGTTTTTT
v_call: TRBV5-4; j_call: TRBJ2-7; d_call: -; clone_size: -; cdr3_aa: CASSLVALNEQYF; cdr3_nt: TGTGCCAGCAGCTTGGTTGCGCTGAACGAGCAGTACTTC
v_call: TRBV4-1; j_call: TRBJ2-4; d_call: -; clone_size: -; cdr3_aa: CASTQVEASNIQYF; cdr3_nt: TGCGCCAGCACCCAAGTTGAAGCTTCAAACATTCAGTATTTC
v_call: TRBV6-2/TRBV6-3; j_call: TRBJ1-2; d_call: -; clone_size: -; cdr3_aa: CASSNSGGVNGYIF; cdr3_nt: TGTGCCAGCAGTAATTCGGGGGGCGTGAATGGCTACATCTTC
v_call: TRBV6-5; j_call: TRBJ1-2; d_call: -; clone_size: -; cdr3_aa: CASTLDSEGGYTF; cdr3_nt: TGTGCCAGCACCTTAGACAGTGAGGGTGGCTACACCTTC
v_call: TRBV12-3/TRBV12-4; j_call: TRBJ1-1; d_call: -; clone_size: -; cdr3_aa: CASSFRDTEIAFF; cdr3_nt: TGTGCCAGCAGTTTTCGGGACACAGAGATAGCATTCTTT
v_call: TRBV4-1; j_call: TRBJ2-3; d_call: TRBD1; clone_size: many; cdr3_aa: CASSQDGPRGRGLTDTQYF; cdr3_nt: TGCGCCAGCAGCCAAGATGGCCCCAGGGGCAGGGGGCTTACAGATACGCAGTATTTT
v_call: TRBV4-2; j_call: TRBJ2-7; d_call: -; clone_size: -; cdr3_aa: CASSRDYQEQYF; cdr3_nt: TGTGCCAGCAGCCGAGATTATCAGGAGCAATACTTC
v_call: TRBV5-6; j_call: TRBJ1-6; d_call: -; clone_size: -; cdr3_aa: CASSSLGDSDNPPLHF; cdr3_nt: TGTGCCAGCAGCAGTTTAGGGGACTCGGATAATCCACCCCTCCACTTT
v_call: TRBV6-1; j_call: TRBJ2-7; d_call: -; clone_size: few; cdr3_aa: CASSDLTLTYGQYF; cdr3_nt: TGTGCCAGCAGTGACCTGACGCTTACTTACGGGCAGTACTTC
v_call: TRBV6-5; j_call: TRBJ2-1; d_call: TRBD2; clone_size: -; cdr3_aa: CASSSQSGVAGDRGFEQFF; cdr3_nt: TGTGCCAGCAGTTCACAGAGCGGGGTAGCGGGAGACCGAGGATTTGAGCAGTTCTTC